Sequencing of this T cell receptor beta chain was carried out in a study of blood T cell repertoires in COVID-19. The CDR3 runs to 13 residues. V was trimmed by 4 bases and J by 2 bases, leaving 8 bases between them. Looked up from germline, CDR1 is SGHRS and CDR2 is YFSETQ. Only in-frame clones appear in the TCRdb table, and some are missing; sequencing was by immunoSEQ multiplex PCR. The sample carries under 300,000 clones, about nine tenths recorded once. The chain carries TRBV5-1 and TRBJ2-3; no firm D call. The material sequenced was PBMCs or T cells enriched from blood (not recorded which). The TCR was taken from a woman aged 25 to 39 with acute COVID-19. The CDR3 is CASSGAFTDTQYF. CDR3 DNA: TGCGCCAGCAGCGGAGCTTTCACAGATACGCAGTATTTT.